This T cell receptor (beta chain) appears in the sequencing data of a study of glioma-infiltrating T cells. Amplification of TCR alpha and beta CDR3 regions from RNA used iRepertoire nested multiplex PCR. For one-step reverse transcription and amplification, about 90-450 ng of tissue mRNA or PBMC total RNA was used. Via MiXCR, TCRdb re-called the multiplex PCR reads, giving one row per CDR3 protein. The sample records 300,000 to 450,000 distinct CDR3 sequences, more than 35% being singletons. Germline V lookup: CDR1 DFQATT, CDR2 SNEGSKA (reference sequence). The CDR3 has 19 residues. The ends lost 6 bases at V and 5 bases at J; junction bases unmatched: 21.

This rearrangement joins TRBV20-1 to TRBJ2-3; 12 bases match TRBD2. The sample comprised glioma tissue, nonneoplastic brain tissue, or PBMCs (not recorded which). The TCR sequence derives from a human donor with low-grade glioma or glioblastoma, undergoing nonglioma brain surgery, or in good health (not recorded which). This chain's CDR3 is CSAKTSRTSGNLRGDTQYF. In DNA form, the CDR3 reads TGCAGTGCGAAAACCTCACGGACTAGCGGGAACCTCAGGGGAGATACGCAGTATTTT.